The 21 T cell receptor beta chains in this list originate from one sample, sequenced in a study of T cells in Graves' hyperthyroidism and ophthalmopathy. RNA transcripts gave rise to amplified TCR beta CDR3 regions. First-round RT-PCR targeting the TCR CDR3 was performed with the HTBI primer set. TCRdb used MiXCR to reprocess the multiplex PCR reads, holding one entry per CDR3 protein. The sample holds 490,000 or so distinct CDR3 sequences, 15% to 20% seen once. The sample was blood. These receptors were collected from a man in his forties with Graves' ophthalmopathy.

This clonotype was counted a few times. The CDR3 DNA reads TGCGCCAGCAGCCAAGTACAACAGGCTACAGATACGCAGTATTTT. Translation gives CASSQVQQATDTQYF. The chain uses TRBV4-3 and TRBJ2-3, with a weak D call TRBD1 (5 bases). The CDR3 has 15 residues. Per germline, CDR1 LGHNA and CDR2 YSLEER. Trimming left V 1 base short and J 3 bases short, with 11 bases between.

The chain has TRBV20-1 and TRBJ2-5; 7 nucleotides line up with TRBD2. CDR3 length: 13 residues. CDR1 DFQATT and CDR2 SNEGSKA come from the germline V gene (reference sequence). V gave up 6 bases and J gave up 9 bases; unmatched junction bases: 13. In DNA, the CDR3 is TGCAGTGCCGTAGAGAGGACTAGAGGAGCCCAGTACTTC. The encoded protein is CSAVERTRGAQYF.

This clonotype occurred many times. The chain employs TRBV30 and TRBJ2-7; TRBD1 is a possible D gene (6 bases). Germline CDR1 GTSNPN, CDR2 SVGIG (reference sequence). The CDR3 contains 13 residues. V shed 2 bases and J shed 6 bases, with 14 bases lying between them. The DNA of the CDR3 is TGTGCCTGGAGTCCCGTCGGACAGTCCGAGCAGTACTTC. Translating it yields CAWSPVGQSEQYF.

This clonotype was counted between two and nine times. This chain joins TRBV7-9 and TRBJ2-5; maybe TRBD2 (5 bases). The CDR3 is 14 residues long. The V and J ends lost 7 bases and 2 bases respectively, with 14 bases between them. From germline, CDR1 is SEHNR and CDR2 FQNEAQ (reference sequence). The CDR3 sequence is CASTPGLPQETQYF. CDR3 DNA sequence: TGTGCCAGCACCCCGGGATTACCGCAAGAGACCCAGTACTTC. Together with reference TRBV7-9 and TRBJ2-5, the CDR3 gives the full variable domain: DTGVSQNPRHKITKRGQNVTFRCDPISEHNRLYWYRQTLGQGPEFLTYFQNEAQLEKSRLLSDRFSAERPKGSFSTLEIQRTEQGDSAMYLCASTPGLPQETQYFGPGTRLLVL.

CDR3 coding DNA: TGCAGTGCTACCCCGGGACAGGGGGACTATGGCTACACCTTC. Protein product: CSATPGQGDYGYTF. The rearrangement links TRBV20-1 to TRBJ1-2; TRBD1 matches at 11 bases. J gave up 3 bases and V 4 bases, and 4 bases lay outside the gene matches. CDR1 is DFQATT, CDR2 SNEGSKA, per germline (reference sequence). This CDR3 contains 14 residues.

The rearrangement joins TRBV27 to TRBJ2-1; the D gene could be TRBD1 or TRBD2 (6 bases each). The germline CDR1 and CDR2 sequences are MNHEY and SMNVEV (reference sequence). With 8 bases removed from V and 6 bases from J, the gap between germline ends came to 17 bases. This CDR3 is built from 14 residues. CDR3 nucleotides: TGTGCCAGCCAAGTAAGGGGGGCCCCCAATGAGCAGTTCTTC. It specifies CASQVRGAPNEQFF.

This clonotype is judged hyperexpanded. The DNA of the CDR3 is TGTGCCAGCAACGTACTTCGGGAAACCACCGAGCAGTACTTC. This codes for CASNVLRETTEQYF. The J gene is TRBJ2-7, the V gene TRBV28; TRBD2 might be the D (5 bases). Looked up from germline, CDR1 is MDHEN and CDR2 is SYDVKM. CDR3 size: 14 residues. V was pared by 7 bases and J by 6 bases, with 19 bases between.

The rearrangement uses TRBV11-2 and TRBJ2-7, with 7 bases aligning to TRBD1. The V gene end was trimmed by 3 bases and the J gene end by 3 bases; junction bases not matched to a gene: 5. This CDR3 has 14 amino acids. CDR1 and CDR2 from the germline V gene are SGHAT and FQNNGV. The CDR3 sequence is CASSFGQAGYEQYF. CDR3 in DNA: TGTGCCAGCAGCTTCGGACAGGCGGGCTACGAGCAGTACTTC. The complete variable domain, with remaining parts taken from reference TRBV11-2 and TRBJ2-7, reads EAGVAQSPRYKIIEKRQSVAFWCNPISGHATLYWYQQILGQGPKLLIQFQNNGVVDDSQLPKDRFSAERLKGVDSTLKIQPAKLEDSAVYLCASSFGQAGYEQYFGPGTRLTVT.

The chain combines TRBV4-1 with TRBJ1-1, with D uncertain. V was cut by 1 base and J by 0 bases, with 9 bases left in between. This CDR3 region has 15 residues. Germline-derived CDR1 and CDR2 are MGHRA and YSYEKL. The CDR3 reads CASSQGGGMNTEAFF. The CDR3 DNA sequence: TGCGCCAGCAGCCAAGGAGGAGGGATGAACACTGAAGCTTTCTTT.

This clonotype was recorded many times. The chain recombines TRBV30 with TRBJ1-5; 11 nucleotides match TRBD1. CDR1 and CDR2 from the germline V gene are GTSNPN and SVGIG (reference sequence). The CDR3 is made up of 15 amino acids. J was trimmed by 5 bases and V by 2 bases; bases with no gene match: 5. The CDR3 loop is CAWSQDRGLYQPQHF. The CDR3 DNA is TGTGCCTGGAGTCAGGACAGGGGGCTGTATCAGCCCCAGCATTTT.

The chain combines TRBV6-1 with TRBJ2-6; 13 positions agree with TRBD2. The ends lost 8 bases at V and 3 bases at J; junction bases unmatched: 7. In germline, CDR1 is MNHNS, CDR2 SASEGT. CDR3 length equals 17 residues. The CDR3 here is CASGRLAGGLGANVLTF. Here the CDR3 DNA reads TGTGCCAGCGGTAGACTAGCGGGAGGCCTTGGGGCCAACGTCCTGACTTTC.

The chain combines TRBV7-9 with TRBJ2-5; a weak D match, TRBD2 (5 bases). This CDR3 is built from 16 residues. V lost 3 bases to trimming and J lost 2 bases, with 16 bases between them. Germline loops: CDR1 SEHNR, CDR2 FQNEAQ (reference sequence). The chain's CDR3 is CASSFYQWEIQETQYF. Here the CDR3 DNA reads TGTGCCAGCAGCTTTTATCAGTGGGAGATACAAGAGACCCAGTACTTC.

This clonotype was recorded at least ten times. CDR3: CASRDLSSDTEAFF. The CDR3 DNA sequence: TGCGCCAGCAGGGATCTGAGTTCCGACACTGAAGCTTTCTTT. The chain joins TRBV5-1 to TRBJ1-1; D unresolved. The V and J ends lost 5 bases and 3 bases respectively, with 14 bases between them. The CDR3 contains 14 residues. In germline, CDR1 is SGHRS, CDR2 YFSETQ.

A few counts support this clonotype. V usage is TRBV5-5 and J usage is TRBJ1-4; D uncertain. The germline CDR1 and CDR2 sequences are SGHKS and YYEKEE (reference sequence). The CDR3 is made up of 14 amino acids. Trimming took 0 bases from V and 6 from J, leaving 9 bases between them. The CDR3 DNA follows: TGTGCCAGCAGCTTGGGGCCACGGGATGAAAAACTGTTTTTT. Encoded protein: CASSLGPRDEKLFF. Based on the CDR3 plus reference TRBV5-5 and TRBJ1-4, the full variable domain is DAGVTQSPTHLIKTRGQQVTLRCSPISGHKSVSWYQQVLGQGPQFIFQYYEKEERGRGNFPDRFSARQFPNYSSELNVNALLLGDSALYLCASSLGPRDEKLFFGSGTQLSVL.

The table lists this clonotype with a count of one. This chain connects TRBV6-1 to TRBJ2-1; 7 bases agree with TRBD1. J gave up 2 bases and V 1 base, and 2 bases lay outside the gene matches. The germline gives CDR1 MNHNS, CDR2 SASEGT. The CDR3 covers 15 residues. The CDR3 reads CASSEGQGAYNEQFF. The CDR3 coding sequence is TGTGCCAGCAGTGAAGGGCAGGGGGCCTACAATGAGCAGTTCTTC.

The rearrangement uses TRBV19 and TRBJ1-4; no firm D call. Deletions cut 7 bases from V and 7 bases from J, with 16 bases between. The CDR3 has 14 amino acids. CDR1 and CDR2 (germline): LNHDA, SQIVND (reference sequence). The CDR3 reads CASTSLRDGEKLFF. The DNA for the CDR3 is TGTGCCAGTACTTCCCTAAGGGATGGTGAAAAACTGTTTTTT.

This clonotype was observed at least ten times. The chain recombines TRBV7-9 with TRBJ1-1; tentative D call: TRBD1 (6 bases). With 2 bases removed from V and 7 bases from J, the gap between germline ends came to 11 bases. The germline V gene encodes CDR1 SEHNR and CDR2 FQNEAQ (reference sequence). This CDR3 comprises 13 residues. In DNA, the CDR3 is TGTGCCAGCAGCTTACCCGGACAGCTTGAAGCTTTCTTT. Translating it yields CASSLPGQLEAFF.

This clonotype has at least ten counts. The chain employs TRBV11-2 and TRBJ1-4, with 9 bases that match TRBD1. The V segment lost 5 bases and the J segment 4 bases; nucleotides outside the gene matches: 2. The CDR3 has 14 residues. Per germline, CDR1 SGHAT and CDR2 FQNNGV. CDR3 residues: CASSVGQGNEKLFF. The CDR3 region has the DNA TGTGCCAGCAGCGTGGGACAGGGTAATGAAAAACTGTTTTTT.

The V call is TRBV5-1, the J call TRBJ2-5; perhaps TRBD1 as D (5 bases). Trimming shortened V by 1 base and J by 3 bases, and 13 bases separated the two germline ends. From germline, CDR1 is SGHRS and CDR2 YFSETQ. CDR3 length: 15 residues. The CDR3 coding sequence is TGCGCCAGCAGCTTGTTAGGGGCACAGAAAGAGACCCAGTACTTC. Protein product: CASSLLGAQKETQYF.

This clonotype was seen more than once but under ten times. The gene calls are TRBV27 and TRBJ2-3; 7 bases align to TRBD2. The germline V gene encodes CDR1 MNHEY and CDR2 SMNVEV (reference sequence). V was clipped by 7 bases and J by 2 bases; unmatched bases: 3. The CDR3 covers 13 residues. CDR3 in DNA: TGTGCCAGCATTGAGCGGGACACAGATACGCAGTATTTT. Its protein is CASIERDTDTQYF.

This clonotype was seen only a few times. The chain combines TRBV12-3 or TRBV12-4 with TRBJ2-5, with a tentative D call TRBD2 (6 bases). Trimming removed 2 bases from V and 2 bases from J, with 15 bases in between. The CDR3 consists of 16 residues. The CDR3 reads CASSLYGGLPQETQYF. CDR3 nucleotides: TGTGCCAGCAGTTTATATGGAGGACTACCACAAGAGACCCAGTACTTC.